This T cell receptor (beta chain) was recorded in a study of T cell repertoires in cytomegalovirus infection. On the study more broadly: CMV infection and matching HLA type were both indicated by public TCR beta signatures.

MiXCR, run by TCRdb on the reads, gives a single entry per CDR3 protein. The sample records 95,000 to 150,000 distinct CDR3 sequences, more than 30% being singletons. General observations from the study: HLA-C-restricted CMV clonotypes gave the most frequent clonotype in two of eight donors.

To note about this clonotype: Its antigen is currently unknown.

CDR1 and CDR2 from the germline V gene are SEHNR and FQNEAQ (reference sequence). The CDR3 totals 16 residues. Trimming cost V 1 base and J 6 bases, with 18 bases left between them. The clonotype originates from a human donor in good health (CMV status not recorded). Some clones in this sample may be carry-over from other donors' samples. Sequenced here: CD8+ T cells from cultured PBMCs, sampled from culture after CMV antigen stimulation. The chain recombines TRBV7-9 with TRBJ1-2; D perhaps matches TRBD1 (6 bases). The CDR3 DNA sequence: TGTGCCAGCAGCTTAGAGACAGGACCCAGGGTGCATGGCTACACCTTC. Protein sequence: CASSLETGPRVHGYTF. The variable domain in full, completed from reference TRBV7-9 and TRBJ1-2, reads DTGVSQNPRHKITKRGQNVTFRCDPISEHNRLYWYRQTLGQGPEFLTYFQNEAQLEKSRLLSDRFSAERPKGSFSTLEIQRTEQGDSAMYLCASSLETGPRVHGYTFGSGTRLTVV.